This T cell receptor (beta chain) was observed in a study of blood T cell repertoires in COVID-19 (TCRdb year 2020). Study-level background: Samples covering the acute and convalescent phases of COVID-19 were provided by collaborators in the United States, Italy and Spain. A de-identified subject ID, COVID-19 status, age in years and sex were almost always included in the sample metadata. Where HLA class I and class II types were available, the types were taken from metadata supplied by the sample provider, not from assay-based typing. The samples were drawn from two sources: the first 160 participants of the ongoing ImmuneRACE study, and some 1,300 subjects contributed by 6 global collaborators. The repertoires were made available in a free public database intended to serve as a resource for research on the immune response to SARS-CoV-2. Subjects who had been exposed to COVID-19, were actively infected with it, or had recovered from it provided the deeply sampled blood TCRbeta repertoires that made up the dataset. The prospective study material was composed of cDNA or gDNA derived from T cells, B-cell-depleted T cells, or PBMCs.

In the prospective study, participants were roughly 18 to 100 years old, resided in fewer than 25 geographic areas of the United States, and were enrolled through a virtual design. Cohort assignment in the prospective study relied on participant-reported clinical history from a screening survey and a study questionnaire. Recovered participants in ImmuneRACE Cohort 3 were defined as having two consecutive negative NP/OP PCR tests, clearance from a healthcare professional, or resolution of symptoms. Mobile phlebotomists in the prospective study collected whole blood, serum and a nasopharyngeal or oropharyngeal swab from every participant. Participants in the prospective study had the option to provide additional blood draws and questionnaires over a roughly 2-month period. Prospective study blood samples were shipped either frozen or at room temperature before DNA extraction. The trim is 1 base for V and 3 bases for J, with a gap of 10 bases between the germline ends. The CDR3 covers 15 residues, taking in both the cysteine and the phenylalanine. The DNA shown is the 45-base CDR3, in frame from base 1. The germline V gene provides CDR1 MGHRA and CDR2 YSYEKL.

Points the paper makes about the study in general: The quantity of clinical and demographic metadata differed by source and by participant and was supplied without curation.

With respect to this clone: The antigen this receptor binds is unknown. Per-base quality was not reported, and no clone a single base away is much larger than it.

TCRbeta CDR3 regions were amplified from genomic DNA by means of the immunoSEQ Assay, a bias-controlled multiplex PCR. The original pipeline was this. Nucleated cell counts per sample were estimated from amplification of reference gene primers within the assay. To quantify the absolute abundance of each unique TCRbeta CDR3 rearrangement, sequence reads were collapsed and filtered. For each sample, productive Simpson clonality was calculated as the square root of Simpson's diversity index over productive rearrangements. What TCRdb holds here is the immuneACCESS table cut down to in-frame rearrangements. Part of the clones is not present; checked against another copy, under half of the missing clones reflect an unresolved V gene, and the others are unexplained. V and J calls and clone size are those listed in that table; D and trimming were worked out from the DNA. The sample records 150,000 to 200,000 clones, roughly 90% of which are singletons. Of the sample, more than 0.75% falls within the top ten clones.

Sequencing was done on a sample of PBMCs or T cells enriched from blood (not recorded which). The receptor's source is a woman under 30 who had recovered from COVID-19. The chain uses TRBV4-1 and TRBJ2-1; tentative D gene TRBD2, with 6 bases matching. The nucleotide sequence is TGCGCCAGCAGCCAAGTGGTGGGACTCTACAATGAGCAGTTCTTC. Its translation is CASSQVVGLYNEQFF.